Below are 23 T cell receptor beta chains sequenced from a single sample in a study of regulatory T cells in long-lasting Graves disease. Time point here: newly diagnosed GD, antithyroid drugs for less than 3 months. The TCR library was made from RNA extracted from PBMCs. The TCR beta library used iRepertoire HTBI primers with Arm-PCR amplification of CDR3. TCRdb reanalysed the multiplex PCR reads using MiXCR and keeps one entry per CDR3 protein. The sample gives 300,000 to 400,000 distinct CDR3 sequences, roughly 18% of which show up once; about 40% is in the top ten. The sequencing used peripheral blood mononuclear cells (PBMCs), collected at new diagnosis, from a patient treated with antithyroid drugs. These receptors all stem from a female donor with Graves disease.

This clonotype was recorded many times. The chain links TRBV5-1 to TRBJ2-7; weak D call: TRBD2 (5 bases). In germline, CDR1 is SGHRS, CDR2 YFSETQ. The CDR3 runs to 13 residues. Trimming left V 5 bases short and J 2 bases short, with 11 bases between. Written as DNA, the CDR3 is TGCGCCAGCAGTCAGGACTTAACCTACGAGCAGTACTTC. Translating gives CASSQDLTYEQYF.

Notes on this clonotype: A far larger clone is off by one base, so a read error is likely. V is TRBV2 and J is TRBJ1-2, with D maybe TRBD1 (5 bases). The ends were cut back, 1 base at V and 2 bases at J, with 14 bases in the middle. This CDR3 has 16 amino acids. Germline V gives CDR1 SNHLY, CDR2 FYNNEI. CDR3 bases: TGTGCCAGCAGTGAAGGTCCCCACCGGGGGAACTATGGCTACACCTTC. Translation: CASSEGPHRGNYGYTF.

This clonotype was counted many times. The V call is TRBV19, the J call TRBJ2-5; TRBD1 is a possible D gene (6 bases). V was pared by 6 bases and J by 2 bases, with 16 bases between. This CDR3 comprises 15 residues. Germline assignment: CDR1 LNHDA and CDR2 SQIVND (reference sequence). The CDR3 DNA follows: TGTGCCAGTAGCCGCCGTGGGACATATCAAGAGACCCAGTACTTC. Protein: CASSRRGTYQETQYF.

This clonotype was recorded at least ten times. This chain links TRBV24-1 with TRBJ2-3; D is unresolved. Trimming cost V 7 bases and J 4 bases, with 14 bases left between them. Germline V CDR1 and CDR2: KGHDR, SFDVKD. The CDR3 consists of 14 residues. CDR3 loop: CATRSVSESDTQYF. CDR3 DNA sequence: TGTGCCACCAGGTCCGTCTCTGAGTCAGATACGCAGTATTTT.

This clonotype has ten or more counts. The rearrangement joins TRBV27 to TRBJ2-7; perhaps TRBD1 as D (7 bases). CDR3 length: 14 amino acids. Germline values: CDR1 MNHEY, CDR2 SMNVEV (reference sequence). V was trimmed by 3 bases and J by 4 bases, leaving 13 bases between them. The CDR3 nucleotides are TGTGCCAGCAGTTTGGGACTGACAGGGTACGAGCAGTACTTC. Translated: CASSLGLTGYEQYF.

The chain recombines TRBV3-1 with TRBJ1-4; no reliable D call. Deletions cut 3 bases from V and 7 bases from J, with 12 bases between. Germline lookup yields CDR1 LGHDT and CDR2 YNNKEL (reference sequence). The CDR3 sequence is 14 residues long. CDR3 sequence: CASSHRADVEKLFF. CDR3 DNA: TGTGCCAGCAGCCATCGGGCGGACGTTGAAAAACTGTTTTTT. Full variable domain (missing parts from reference TRBV3-1 and TRBJ1-4): DTAVSQTPKYLVTQMGNDKSIKCEQNLGHDTMYWYKQDSKKFLKIMFSYNNKELIINETVPNRFSPKSPDKAHLNLHINSLELGDSAVYFCASSHRADVEKLFFGSGTQLSVL.

The chain uses TRBV27 and TRBJ2-4, with D tentatively TRBD1 (6 bases). The CDR3 has 16 residues. The ends were cut back, 2 bases at V and 1 base at J, with 12 bases in the middle. Germline CDR1 and CDR2: MNHEY and SMNVEV (reference sequence). As DNA, the CDR3 is TGTGCCAGCAGTTTAACGGTGGGGGCTGCCAAAAACATTCAGTACTTC. Amino acid sequence: CASSLTVGAAKNIQYF.

Ten or more counts support this clonotype. The chain recombines TRBV28 with TRBJ1-1; perhaps TRBD1 as D (6 bases). V shed 5 bases and J shed 0 bases, with 13 bases lying between them. CDR3 length: 15 residues. Germline V CDR1 and CDR2: MDHEN, SYDVKM. CDR3 residues: CASSTKQGLNTEAFF. The CDR3 DNA follows: TGTGCCAGCAGTACCAAACAGGGACTGAACACTGAAGCTTTCTTT.

V is TRBV7-8 and J is TRBJ2-1; no clear D. The CDR3 has 12 residues. Germline loops: CDR1 SGHVS, CDR2 FQNEAQ. With 3 bases removed from V and 5 bases from J, the gap between germline ends came to 5 bases. CDR3 DNA: TGTGCCAGCAGCTTCGCCGACAATGAGCAGTTCTTC. Protein: CASSFADNEQFF.

The V call is TRBV19, the J call TRBJ2-1, with D uncertain. Germline values: CDR1 LNHDA, CDR2 SQIVND (reference sequence). The length of the CDR3 is 11 residues. V gave up 2 bases and J gave up 10 bases, with 6 bases separating them. The CDR3 DNA reads as TGTGCCAGTAGTATATCGACAGAGCAGTTCTTC. This codes for CASSISTEQFF.

This clonotype has ten or more counts. The rearrangement uses TRBV28 and TRBJ1-5; D may be TRBD1 (5 bases). The CDR3 contains 14 residues. Germline values: CDR1 MDHEN, CDR2 SYDVKM. V dropped 7 bases and J dropped 8 bases, with 18 bases sitting between them. The CDR3 DNA sequence: TGTGCCAGCATCCCCGGGGGGGGGGGGAAGCCCCAGCATTTT. Translating it yields CASIPGGGGKPQHF.

This clonotype was counted many times. J is TRBJ2-5 and V is TRBV18, with D perhaps matching TRBD2 (5 bases). Trimming stripped 0 bases from V and 4 bases from J, with 12 bases between. Germline CDR1 KGHSH, CDR2 LQKENI. This CDR3 has 15 amino acids. The CDR3 bases are TGTGCCAGCTCACCACCTTCGGCTAGCCTAGAGACCCAGTACTTC. It specifies CASSPPSASLETQYF.

This clonotype was recorded at least ten times. Written as DNA, the CDR3 is TGTGCCAGCAGCCTTGTCACAGGACCCCGAGGTGAGCAGTACTTC. The encoded protein is CASSLVTGPRGEQYF. The chain links TRBV27 to TRBJ2-7; D possibly corresponds to TRBD1 (5 bases). Trimming removed 6 bases at V and 7 bases at J, with 22 bases between. The length of the CDR3 is 15 residues. CDR1 and CDR2 from the germline V gene are MNHEY and SMNVEV (reference sequence).

This clonotype was found many times. A read error may account for a junction end that differs from germline. The genes are TRBV28 and TRBJ2-7, with 8 bases aligning to TRBD1. Germline values: CDR1 MDHEN, CDR2 SYDVKM. The CDR3 length is 12 residues. CDR3 residues: CASSLSQGATIF. CDR3 bases: TGTGCCAGCAGTTTGAGTCAGGGGGCCACAATTTTC.

In its sample, this clonotype was seen many times. The chain is built from TRBV11-2 and TRBJ1-2; no clear D. CDR3 size: 13 residues. Trimming removed 1 base at V and 7 bases at J, with 10 bases between. The germline V gene has CDR1 SGHAT and CDR2 FQNNGV. The CDR3 region is CASSLALAAGYTF. The CDR3 bases are TGTGCCAGCAGCTTAGCTCTCGCAGCTGGCTACACCTTC.

This clonotype was counted many times. The chain has TRBV29-1 and TRBJ2-7; possible D gene TRBD1, 6 bases. Trimming removed 4 bases from V and 1 base from J, with 14 bases in between. The CDR3 sequence is 14 residues long. Germline V lookup: CDR1 SQVTM, CDR2 ANQGSEA. The CDR3 protein is CSVAGLGASYEQYF. CDR3 coding DNA: TGCAGCGTTGCCGGATTGGGGGCATCCTACGAGCAGTACTTC.

This chain joins TRBV9 and TRBJ2-3; the D is unclear. The CDR3 spans 14 residues. Germline V gives CDR1 SGDLS, CDR2 YYNGEE. Between the trimmed V and J ends, which lost 2 bases and 2 bases, there was a span of 9 bases. This chain's CDR3 is CASSVTGPTDTQYF. In DNA, the CDR3 is TGTGCCAGCAGCGTGACCGGGCCCACAGATACGCAGTATTTT. The variable domain in full, with the rest retrieved from reference TRBV9 and TRBJ2-3, is DSGVTQTPKHLITATGQRVTLRCSPRSGDLSVYWYQQSLDQGLQFLIQYYNGEERAKGNILERFSAQQFPDLHSELNLSSLELGDSALYFCASSVTGPTDTQYFGPGTRLTVL.

This clonotype was picked up many times. This rearrangement joins TRBV30 to TRBJ2-3; maybe TRBD2 (6 bases). The CDR3 sequence is 14 residues long. Trimming left V 5 bases short and J 8 bases short, with 20 bases between. The germline gives CDR1 GTSNPN, CDR2 SVGIG (reference sequence). In nucleotides, the CDR3 is TGTGCCTGGGGTAGCGGAACCGAAGATGGTACGCAGTATTTT. Translation gives CAWGSGTEDGTQYF.

Ten or more counts support this clonotype. The V and J genes are TRBV6-1 and TRBJ1-1; 7 nucleotides match TRBD1. This CDR3 has 16 amino acids. J was trimmed by 4 bases and V by 6 bases; bases with no gene match: 14. Germline V gives CDR1 MNHNS, CDR2 SASEGT. CDR3 residues: CASSSNPTRGGTEAFF. In DNA form, the CDR3 reads TGTGCCAGCAGCTCGAACCCGACCAGGGGGGGCACTGAAGCTTTCTTT.

The J gene is TRBJ1-5, the V gene TRBV19; TRBD1 matches at 9 bases. Trimming took 6 bases from V and 7 from J; bases not matched to a gene: 7. There are 14 residues in the CDR3. The germline V gene has CDR1 LNHDA and CDR2 SQIVND (reference sequence). The CDR3 region is CASSPRQGEQPQHF. The DNA of the CDR3 is TGTGCCAGTAGCCCCCGACAGGGGGAGCAGCCCCAGCATTTT. The complete variable domain, with remaining parts taken from reference TRBV19 and TRBJ1-5, reads DGGITQSPKYLFRKEGQNVTLSCEQNLNHDAMYWYRQDPGQGLRLIYYSQIVNDFQKGDIAEGYSVSREKKESFPLTVTSAQKNPTAFYLCASSPRQGEQPQHFGDGTRLSIL.

There are many counts of this clonotype. The chain joins TRBV11-3 to TRBJ2-7, with TRBD2 matching over 11 bases. The CDR3 is made up of 16 amino acids. Germline values: CDR1 SGHNT, CDR2 YENEEA. V was clipped by 6 bases and J by 5 bases; unmatched bases: 12. Written as DNA, the CDR3 is TGTGCCAGCAGATCTATCCTAGCGGGAGGAGGAAACGAGCAGTACTTC. As protein: CASRSILAGGGNEQYF.

This sequence joins TRBV6-1 and TRBJ2-1; 9 nucleotides align to TRBD2. V trimming: 6 bases; J trimming: 10 bases; junction bases outside the gene matches: 7. The CDR3 has 13 amino acids. Germline V gives CDR1 MNHNS, CDR2 SASEGT. In DNA form, the CDR3 reads TGTGCCAGCAGGTCTAGCGGGAAGGAGGAGCAGTTCTTC. This gives the protein CASRSSGKEEQFF.

This clonotype was seen many times. The V gene is TRBV19, the J gene TRBJ2-5; 10 bases fit TRBD2. CDR3 length: 15 residues. V dropped 2 bases and J dropped 5; count of bases not matched to a gene: 5. Germline CDR1 LNHDA, CDR2 SQIVND (reference sequence). The CDR3 region is CASSIMLAGDETQYF. CDR3 sequence (DNA): TGTGCCAGTAGTATAATGCTAGCGGGAGATGAGACCCAGTACTTC.